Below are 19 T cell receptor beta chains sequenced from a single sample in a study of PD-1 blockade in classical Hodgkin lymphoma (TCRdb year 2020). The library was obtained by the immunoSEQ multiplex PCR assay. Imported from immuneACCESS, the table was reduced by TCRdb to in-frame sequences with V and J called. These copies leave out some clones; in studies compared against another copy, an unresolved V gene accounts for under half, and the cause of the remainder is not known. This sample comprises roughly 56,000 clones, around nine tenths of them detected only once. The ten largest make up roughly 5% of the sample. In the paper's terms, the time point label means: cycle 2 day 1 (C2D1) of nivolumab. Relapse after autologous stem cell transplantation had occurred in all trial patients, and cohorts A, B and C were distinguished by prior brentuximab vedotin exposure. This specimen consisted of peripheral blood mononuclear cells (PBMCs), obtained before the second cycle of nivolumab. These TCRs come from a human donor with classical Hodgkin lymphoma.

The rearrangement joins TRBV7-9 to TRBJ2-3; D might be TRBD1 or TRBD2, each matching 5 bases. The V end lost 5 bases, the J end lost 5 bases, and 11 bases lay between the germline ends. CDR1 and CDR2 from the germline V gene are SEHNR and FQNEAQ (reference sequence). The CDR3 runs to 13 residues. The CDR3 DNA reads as TGTGCCAGCAGCCAAGACAGCGGAGATACGCAGTATTTT. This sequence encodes CASSQDSGDTQYF.

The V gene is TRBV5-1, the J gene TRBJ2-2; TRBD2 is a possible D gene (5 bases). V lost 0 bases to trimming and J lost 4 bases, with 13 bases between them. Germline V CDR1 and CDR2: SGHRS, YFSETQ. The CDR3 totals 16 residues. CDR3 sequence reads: CASSLAGVIGTGELFF. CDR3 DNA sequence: TGCGCCAGCAGCTTGGCCGGGGTGATCGGCACCGGGGAGCTGTTTTTT. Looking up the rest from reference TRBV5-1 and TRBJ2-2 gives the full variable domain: KAGVTQTPRYLIKTRGQQVTLSCSPISGHRSVSWYQQTPGQGLQFLFEYFSETQRNKGNFPGRFSGRQFSNSRSEMNVSTLELGDSALYLCASSLAGVIGTGELFFGEGSRLTVL.

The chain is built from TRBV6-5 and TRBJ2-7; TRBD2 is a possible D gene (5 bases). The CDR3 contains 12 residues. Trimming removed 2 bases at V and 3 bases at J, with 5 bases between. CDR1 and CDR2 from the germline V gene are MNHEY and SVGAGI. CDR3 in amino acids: CASSYEGYEQYF. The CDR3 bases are TGTGCCAGCAGTTACGAGGGCTACGAGCAGTACTTC.

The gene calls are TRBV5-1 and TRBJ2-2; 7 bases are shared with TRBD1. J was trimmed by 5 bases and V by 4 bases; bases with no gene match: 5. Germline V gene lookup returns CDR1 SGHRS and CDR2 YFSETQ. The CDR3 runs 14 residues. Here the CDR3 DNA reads TGCGCCAGCAGCCGCGACAGGGAGACCGGGGAGCTGTTTTTT. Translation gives CASSRDRETGELFF.

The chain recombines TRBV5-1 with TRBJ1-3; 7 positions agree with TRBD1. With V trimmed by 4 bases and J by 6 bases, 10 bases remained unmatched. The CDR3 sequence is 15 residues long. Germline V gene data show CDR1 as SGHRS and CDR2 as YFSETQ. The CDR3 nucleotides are TGCGCCAGCAGCATGGGACAGCACCCCTTAAACACCATATATTTT. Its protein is CASSMGQHPLNTIYF.

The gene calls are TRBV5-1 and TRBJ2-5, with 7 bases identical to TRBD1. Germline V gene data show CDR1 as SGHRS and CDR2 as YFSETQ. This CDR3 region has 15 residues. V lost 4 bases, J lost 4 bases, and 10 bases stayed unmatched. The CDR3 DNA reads TGCGCCAGCAGCCAAGGGACAGATTCGCGAGAGACCCAGTACTTC. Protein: CASSQGTDSRETQYF.

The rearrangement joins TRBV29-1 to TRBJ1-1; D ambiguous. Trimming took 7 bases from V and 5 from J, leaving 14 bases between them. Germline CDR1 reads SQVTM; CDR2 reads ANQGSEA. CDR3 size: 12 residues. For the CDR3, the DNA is TGCAGCGGGGGTCGGGTGGTAACTGAAGCTTTCTTT. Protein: CSGGRVVTEAFF.

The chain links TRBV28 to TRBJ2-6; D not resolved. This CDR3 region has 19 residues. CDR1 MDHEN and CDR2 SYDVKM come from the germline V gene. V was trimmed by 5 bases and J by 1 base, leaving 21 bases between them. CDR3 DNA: TGTGCCAGCAGTCCTCAGACATCCCTTGCGTTGTCTGGGGCCAACGTCCTGACTTTC. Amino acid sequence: CASSPQTSLALSGANVLTF. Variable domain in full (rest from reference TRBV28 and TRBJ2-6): DVKVTQSSRYLVKRTGEKVFLECVQDMDHENMFWYRQDPGLGLRLIYFSYDVKMKEKGDIPEGYSVSREKKERFSLILESASTNQTSMYLCASSPQTSLALSGANVLTFGAGSRLTVL.

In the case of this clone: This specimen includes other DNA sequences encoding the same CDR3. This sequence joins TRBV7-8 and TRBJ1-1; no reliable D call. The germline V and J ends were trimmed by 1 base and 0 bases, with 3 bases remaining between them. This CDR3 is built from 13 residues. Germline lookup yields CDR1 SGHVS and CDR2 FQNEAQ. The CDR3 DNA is TGTGCCAGCAGCTTAGTACTGAACACTGAAGCTTTCTTT. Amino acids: CASSLVLNTEAFF.

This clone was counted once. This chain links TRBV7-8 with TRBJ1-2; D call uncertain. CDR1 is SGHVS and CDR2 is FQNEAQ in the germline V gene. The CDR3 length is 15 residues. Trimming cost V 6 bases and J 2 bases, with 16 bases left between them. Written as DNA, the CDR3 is TGTGCCAGCAGTCAGCGTGTCGGGGTCAACTATGGCTACACCTTC. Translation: CASSQRVGVNYGYTF.

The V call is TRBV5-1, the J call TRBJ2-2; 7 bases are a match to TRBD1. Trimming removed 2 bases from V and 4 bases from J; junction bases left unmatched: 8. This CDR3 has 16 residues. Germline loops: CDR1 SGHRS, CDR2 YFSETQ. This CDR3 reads CASSLEGGGITGELFF. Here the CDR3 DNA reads TGCGCCAGCAGCTTAGAAGGGGGCGGTATCACCGGGGAGCTGTTTTTT.

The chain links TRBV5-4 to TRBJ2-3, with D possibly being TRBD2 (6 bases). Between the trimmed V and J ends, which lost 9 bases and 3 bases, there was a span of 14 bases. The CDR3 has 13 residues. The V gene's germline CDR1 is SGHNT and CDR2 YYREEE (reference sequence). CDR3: CATPGLTTDTQYF. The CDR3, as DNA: TGTGCCACCCCGGGACTTACAACAGATACGCAGTATTTT.

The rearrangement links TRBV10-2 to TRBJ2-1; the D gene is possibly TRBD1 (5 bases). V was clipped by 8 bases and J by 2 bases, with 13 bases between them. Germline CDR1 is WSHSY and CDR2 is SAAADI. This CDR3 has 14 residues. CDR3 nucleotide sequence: TGCGCCAGCGAAGACAGCAATCCCTACAATGAGCAGTTCTTC. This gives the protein CASEDSNPYNEQFF.

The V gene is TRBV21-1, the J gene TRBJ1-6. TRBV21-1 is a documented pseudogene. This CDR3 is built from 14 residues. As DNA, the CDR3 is TGTGCCAGCACTATCTTAATCGGGGATTCACCCCTCCACTTT. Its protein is CASTILIGDSPLHF.

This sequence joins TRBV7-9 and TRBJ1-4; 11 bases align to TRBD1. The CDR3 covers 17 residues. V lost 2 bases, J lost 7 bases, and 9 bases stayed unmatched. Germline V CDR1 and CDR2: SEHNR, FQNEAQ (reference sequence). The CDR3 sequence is CASSLRPGTGGGEKLFF. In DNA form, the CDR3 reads TGTGCCAGCAGCTTACGGCCGGGGACAGGGGGAGGTGAAAAACTGTTTTTT.

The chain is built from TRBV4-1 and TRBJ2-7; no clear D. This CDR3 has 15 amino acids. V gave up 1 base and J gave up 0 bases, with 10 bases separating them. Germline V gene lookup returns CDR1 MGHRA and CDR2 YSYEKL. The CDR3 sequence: CASSQVLSSSYEQYF. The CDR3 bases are TGCGCCAGCAGCCAAGTCCTCTCTAGCTCCTACGAGCAGTACTTC.

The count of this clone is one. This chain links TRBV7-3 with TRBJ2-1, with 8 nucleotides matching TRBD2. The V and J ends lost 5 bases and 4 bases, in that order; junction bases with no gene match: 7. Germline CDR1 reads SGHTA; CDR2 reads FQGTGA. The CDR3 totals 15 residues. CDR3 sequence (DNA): TGTGCCAGCAGCCTCGGGACTAGTAGTTACAATGAGCAGTTCTTC. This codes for CASSLGTSSYNEQFF.

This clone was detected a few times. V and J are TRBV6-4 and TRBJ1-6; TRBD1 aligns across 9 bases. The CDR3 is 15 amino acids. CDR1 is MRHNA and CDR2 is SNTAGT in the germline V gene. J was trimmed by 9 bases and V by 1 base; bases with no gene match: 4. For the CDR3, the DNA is TGTGCCAGCAGTGACTTCGGGACAGGGCTTTCACCCCTCCACTTT. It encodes CASSDFGTGLSPLHF.

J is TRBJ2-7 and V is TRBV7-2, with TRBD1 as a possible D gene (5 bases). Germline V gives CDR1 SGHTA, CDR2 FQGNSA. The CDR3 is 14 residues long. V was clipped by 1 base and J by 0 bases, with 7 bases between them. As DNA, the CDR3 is TGTGCCAGCAGCTTAGGAGACAGCTCCTACGAGCAGTACTTC. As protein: CASSLGDSSYEQYF.